The 9 T cell receptor beta chains below come from one sample, sequenced in a study of blood T cell repertoires in COVID-19. Libraries were prepared by immunoSEQ multiplex PCR; TCRdb keeps only in-frame clonotypes and omits some of them. The sample has around 150,000 clones, around 79% seen once. The sequenced material came from PBMCs or T cells enriched from blood (not recorded which). All receptors derive from a woman aged 45-59 years who had recovered from COVID-19.

The rearrangement uses TRBV7-8 and TRBJ1-5; maybe TRBD1 (6 bases). With 2 bases removed from V and 3 bases from J, the gap between germline ends came to 14 bases. Germline V gene lookup returns CDR1 SGHVS and CDR2 FQNEAQ. There are 16 residues in the CDR3. CDR3 bases: TGTGCCAGCAGCTTATCGCGTACAGGGACCAATCAGCCCCAGCATTTT. It codes for CASSLSRTGTNQPQHF.

The chain uses TRBV24-1 and TRBJ2-5, with D possibly TRBD1 on 5 matching bases. Germline CDR1 is KGHDR and CDR2 is SFDVKD. This CDR3 region has 14 residues. Trimming cost V 5 bases and J 2 bases, with 11 bases left between them. CDR3 DNA: TGTGCCACCAGTGGGAGACAGCAACAAGAGACCCAGTACTTC. It encodes CATSGRQQQETQYF.

V and J are TRBV3-1 (or the pseudogene TRBV3-2) and TRBJ2-7; D not resolved. Germline values: CDR1 LGHDT, CDR2 YNNKEL (reference sequence). The CDR3 has 12 residues. V was trimmed by 1 base and J by 4 bases, leaving 5 bases between them. CDR3: CASSQGPYEQYF. The CDR3 DNA is TGTGCCAGCAGCCAAGGGCCTTACGAGCAGTACTTC.

V usage is TRBV2 and J usage is TRBJ2-5; 8 positions agree with TRBD2. The germline CDR1 and CDR2 sequences are SNHLY and FYNNEI. This CDR3 spans 12 amino acids. V lost 5 bases to trimming and J lost 5 bases; unmatched junction nucleotides: 1. As DNA, the CDR3 is TGTGCCAGCAGTAGCGGGAGCGAGACCCAGTACTTC. Its translation: CASSSGSETQYF.

This clone was counted a few times. The chain combines TRBV7-9 with TRBJ2-7, with no clear D. V dropped 5 bases and J dropped 2 bases, with 13 bases sitting between them. The germline CDR1 and CDR2 sequences are SEHNR and FQNEAQ (reference sequence). The CDR3 length is 14 residues. The CDR3 loop reads CASSPGLPPYEQYF. In DNA form, the CDR3 reads TGTGCCAGCAGCCCAGGTTTGCCCCCCTACGAGCAGTACTTC. Supplemented by reference TRBV7-9 and TRBJ2-7, the full variable domain reads DTGVSQNPRHKITKRGQNVTFRCDPISEHNRLYWYRQTLGQGPEFLTYFQNEAQLEKSRLLSDRFSAERPKGSFSTLEIQRTEQGDSAMYLCASSPGLPPYEQYFGPGTRLTVT.

This chain links TRBV29-1 with TRBJ2-3; D ambiguous. The V end lost 3 bases, the J end lost 3 bases, and 13 bases lay between the germline ends. The CDR3 has 14 residues. Germline CDR1 reads SQVTM; CDR2 reads ANQGSEA. The CDR3: CSVDGRPATDTQYF. As DNA, the CDR3 is TGCAGCGTTGACGGCAGGCCGGCTACAGATACGCAGTATTTT.

V usage is TRBV3-1 (or the pseudogene TRBV3-2) and J usage is TRBJ2-1, with D tentatively TRBD2 (5 bases). The germline gives CDR1 LGHDT, CDR2 YNNKEL (reference sequence). With 4 bases removed from V and 8 bases from J, the gap between germline ends came to 15 bases. This CDR3 contains 14 residues. This CDR3 reads CASSLSTSGDEQFF. As DNA, the CDR3 is TGTGCCAGCAGCCTATCCACTAGTGGCGATGAGCAGTTCTTC.

The rearrangement links TRBV7-9 to TRBJ1-5; weak D call: TRBD1 (5 bases). Deletions cut 1 base from V and 4 bases from J, with 14 bases between. Germline assignment: CDR1 SEHNR and CDR2 FQNEAQ (reference sequence). The CDR3 sequence is 16 residues long. CDR3 sequence (DNA): TGTGCCAGCAGCTTAGTCGTCGTCGGGGGAAATCAGCCCCAGCATTTT. Protein: CASSLVVVGGNQPQHF.

The gene calls are TRBV28 and TRBJ2-7; 13 nucleotides match TRBD2. This CDR3 region has 15 residues. Germline assignment: CDR1 MDHEN and CDR2 SYDVKM. V was pared by 5 bases and J by 3 bases, with 4 bases of the junction left unmatched. In DNA form, the CDR3 reads TGTGCCAGCAGTCCGGGACTAGCGGGAAGCTACGAGCAGTACTTC. Its translation: CASSPGLAGSYEQYF. Complete variable domain (other parts from reference TRBV28 and TRBJ2-7): DVKVTQSSRYLVKRTGEKVFLECVQDMDHENMFWYRQDPGLGLRLIYFSYDVKMKEKGDIPEGYSVSREKKERFSLILESASTNQTSMYLCASSPGLAGSYEQYFGPGTRLTVT.